The 17 T cell receptor beta chains in this list originate from one sample, sequenced in a study of beta chain features in type 1 diabetes (dated by TCRdb to the late 2010s). Overall study outcomes, separate from this receptor: In all four CD4+ subsets, TCRB CDR3 length was moderately but significantly shorter in type 1 diabetes patients.

Their antigens are not known. The library was prepared using the immunoSEQ multiplex PCR assay. The High Capacity cDNA Reverse Transcription Kit was used to reverse transcribe all of the isolated RNA, meaning that expressed TCRB transcripts were what got sequenced. The clones in this table, taken by TCRdb from immuneACCESS, are in-frame only. Not every clone is retained; where verified, under half of the shortfall comes from an unresolved V gene, and the cause of the rest is unknown. The sample table holds over 650,000 clones, of which about 14% were seen once. 0.04% of the sample is in the top ten clones. The specimen was naive CD4+ T cells from blood. Reading the label with the study, this specimen's cell subset or site is: true naive CD4+ T cells. The receptors were sampled from a man younger than 30 with type 1 diabetes.

This clone showed up just once. The chain joins TRBV2 to TRBJ1-1, with TRBD1 as a possible D gene (5 bases). Trimming removed 7 bases at V and 1 base at J, with 10 bases between. This CDR3 spans 13 amino acids. Per the germline V gene, CDR1 is SNHLY and CDR2 is FYNNEI. The CDR3 region has the DNA TGTGCCAGCACAGGGTCGAGGAACACTGAAGCTTTCTTT. Translating gives CASTGSRNTEAFF.

The genes are TRBV7-3 and TRBJ2-5, with 8 bases fitting TRBD1. Germline V CDR1 and CDR2: SGHTA, FQGTGA. This CDR3 contains 13 residues. Unmatched junction bases numbered 3, after V lost 5 bases and J lost 4 bases. CDR3 sequence: CASSPTGGETQYF. CDR3 nucleotides: TGTGCCAGCAGCCCAACAGGGGGAGAGACCCAGTACTTC.

This clone came up a few times. The gene calls are TRBV27 and TRBJ2-1; D gene unclear. CDR1 is MNHEY and CDR2 is SMNVEV in the germline V gene (reference sequence). CDR3 length equals 14 residues. V lost 6 bases, J lost 8 bases, and 17 bases lay in between. The CDR3: CASSARNYVDEQFF. CDR3 DNA: TGTGCCAGCAGCGCCCGGAACTATGTAGATGAGCAGTTCTTC.

The table lists this clone with a few counts. This sequence joins TRBV4-1 and TRBJ1-4; 7 nucleotides line up with TRBD1. V lost 3 bases and J lost 5; bases outside the gene matches: 3. Germline lookup yields CDR1 MGHRA and CDR2 YSYEKL. The CDR3 is made up of 14 amino acids. The DNA for the CDR3 is TGCGCCAGCAGCCAGACAGGGCTAAATGAAAAACTGTTTTTT. It is translated as CASSQTGLNEKLFF.

V and J are TRBV29-1 and TRBJ2-1; D perhaps matches TRBD1 (5 bases). The germline V gene has CDR1 SQVTM and CDR2 ANQGSEA. There are 12 residues in the CDR3. V lost 4 bases and J lost 9, with 13 bases in between. CDR3: CSVVRRQGEQFF. CDR3 DNA: TGCAGCGTTGTCCGAAGGCAGGGTGAGCAGTTCTTC.

This clone has more than one count but fewer than ten. In DNA, the CDR3 is TGCGCCAGCAGCTTGGGATTGAGCTCCTACGAGCAGTACTTC. Translated, it gives CASSLGLSSYEQYF. The genes are TRBV5-1 and TRBJ2-7; D gene unclear. The ends were cut back, 0 bases at V and 0 bases at J, with 7 bases in the middle. The germline V gene has CDR1 SGHRS and CDR2 YFSETQ. This CDR3 contains 14 residues.

About this clone: Mismatch with germline at one junction end may stem from a read error. The J gene is TRBJ2-5, the V gene TRBV7-7; the D is unclear. The CDR3 has 13 residues. Looked up from germline, CDR1 is SSHAT and CDR2 is FNYEAQ (reference sequence). CDR3 residues: CASSFRISETQYF. CDR3 DNA sequence: TGTGCTAGCAGCTTTAGGATATCAGAGACCCAGTACTTC.

The chain recombines TRBV7-9 with TRBJ1-6, with 7 bases identical to TRBD1. Losses at the gene ends were 5 bases for V and 6 bases for J; bases not matched to a gene: 4. The CDR3 consists of 14 residues. Germline assignment: CDR1 SEHNR and CDR2 FQNEAQ (reference sequence). CDR3 residues: CASSRGTVNSPLHF. The CDR3, as DNA: TGTGCCAGCAGCCGCGGGACAGTTAATTCACCCCTCCACTTT.

Details on this clone: Other DNA sequences in this sample translate to the same CDR3. The chain couples TRBV18 to TRBJ2-2, with no clear D. Looked up from germline, CDR1 is KGHSH and CDR2 is LQKENI. The CDR3 runs 13 residues. Trimming shortened V by 1 base and J by 3 bases, and 3 bases separated the two germline ends. The CDR3 loop is CASSPRDTGELFF. In DNA, the CDR3 is TGTGCCAGCTCACCACGAGACACCGGGGAGCTGTTTTTT. Full variable domain (outside the CDR3, taken from reference TRBV18 and TRBJ2-2): NAGVMQNPRHLVRRRGQEARLRCSPMKGHSHVYWYRQLPEEGLKFMVYLQKENIIDESGMPKERFSAEFPKEGPSILRIQQVVRGDSAAYFCASSPRDTGELFFGEGSRLTVL.

This clone was counted a single time. A much larger clone lies one base from this, so it may be a read error. Other DNA variants within this sample encode the same CDR3. The chain combines TRBV7-9 with TRBJ1-1, with D perhaps TRBD1 (5 bases). The CDR3 loop spans 11 amino acids. Trimming took 2 bases from V and 8 from J, leaving 6 bases between them. CDR1 and CDR2 (germline): SEHNR, FQNEAQ (reference sequence). CDR3: CASSLQGEAFF. The DNA for the CDR3 is TGTGCCAGCAGCTTACAGGGAGAAGCTTTCTTT.

The chain joins TRBV19 to TRBJ2-7; D is perhaps TRBD2 (5 bases). V lost 4 bases, J lost 1 base, and 17 bases lay in between. Germline CDR1 is LNHDA and CDR2 is SQIVND (reference sequence). The CDR3 runs 16 residues. For the CDR3, the DNA is TGTGCCAGTAGTAGGACTTCCCCCGTCGGGTCCTACGAGCAGTACTTC. Protein sequence: CASSRTSPVGSYEQYF.

The gene calls are TRBV14 and TRBJ1-1; no reliable D call. V gave up 1 base and J gave up 1 base, with 13 bases separating them. Germline lookup yields CDR1 SGHDN and CDR2 FVKESK. There are 16 residues in the CDR3. This chain's CDR3 is CASSQVLGLGNTEAFF. The DNA of the CDR3 is TGTGCCAGCAGCCAAGTTCTCGGACTCGGGAACACTGAAGCTTTCTTT.

This chain links TRBV4-2 with TRBJ2-5, with 14 nucleotides matching TRBD2. Losses at the gene ends were 0 bases for V and 5 bases for J; bases not matched to a gene: 8. The germline gives CDR1 LGHNA, CDR2 YNFKEQ. CDR3 length: 18 residues. Here the CDR3 reads CASSQDFRTSGGRETQYF. The CDR3 DNA reads as TGTGCCAGCAGCCAAGACTTTCGGACTAGCGGGGGGAGGGAGACCCAGTACTTC.

This clone has a handful of counts. This chain links TRBV7-9 with TRBJ1-2; tentatively, D is TRBD1 (5 bases). V lost 1 base to trimming and J lost 6 bases, with 9 bases between them. This CDR3 comprises 13 residues. Germline V CDR1 and CDR2: SEHNR, FQNEAQ (reference sequence). The DNA for the CDR3 is TGTGCCAGCAGCTTAGAGGGGATAGATGGCTACACCTTC. Translating it yields CASSLEGIDGYTF.

The V call is TRBV27, the J call TRBJ1-2; D may be TRBD1 (5 bases). The germline gives CDR1 MNHEY, CDR2 SMNVEV (reference sequence). The CDR3 is 16 residues long. V lost 6 bases and J lost 6, with 23 bases in between. The CDR3 sequence: CASSSLAGRVTDGYTF. Here the CDR3 DNA reads TGTGCCAGCAGCTCCCTCGCAGGGAGGGTAACCGATGGCTACACCTTC.

This clone appeared a few times. The rearrangement uses TRBV27 and TRBJ2-5, with 7 positions matching TRBD2. J lost 7 bases, V lost 4 bases, and 0 bases had no gene match. The V gene's germline CDR1 is MNHEY and CDR2 SMNVEV (reference sequence). The CDR3 is 11 residues long. In nucleotides, the CDR3 is TGTGCCAGCAGTTCTAGCGGGACCCAGTACTTC. As protein: CASSSSGTQYF.

The chain carries TRBV6-6 and TRBJ2-1, with D perhaps TRBD1 (5 bases). Trimming shortened V by 6 bases and J by 4 bases, and 19 bases separated the two germline ends. Germline CDR1 is MNHNY and CDR2 is SVGAGI (reference sequence). This CDR3 is built from 16 residues. CDR3 DNA sequence: TGTGCCAGCAGCAAGAAAATAGGGGAACGTTACAATGAGCAGTTCTTC. Protein product: CASSKKIGERYNEQFF.